Following are 6 T cell receptor beta chains from one sample sequenced in a study of blood T cell repertoires in COVID-19. Some clones are missing from TCRdb's copy, which holds only in-frame ones; the method was immunoSEQ multiplex PCR. Among tens of thousands of clones listed, about 81% were seen once. Sequencing input: peripheral blood. All receptors come from a human donor in a cohort sampled during active COVID-19.

The J gene is TRBJ1-2, the V gene TRBV6-5, with 10 bases fitting TRBD1. The CDR3 runs 15 residues. Germline CDR1 reads MNHEY; CDR2 reads SVGAGI. The ends lost 1 base at V and 6 bases at J; junction bases unmatched: 5. The CDR3 nucleotides are TGTGCCAGCAGTTACTATCTTGGGACAGGGGATGGCTACACCTTC. Translation: CASSYYLGTGDGYTF.

The chain is built from TRBV2 and TRBJ2-5, with a weak D call TRBD1 (6 bases). The CDR3 has 14 residues. CDR1 and CDR2 from the germline V gene are SNHLY and FYNNEI. V lost 5 bases, J lost 0 bases, and 10 bases lay in between. The CDR3 coding sequence is TGTGCCAGCAGTTTTGACAGGTACCAAGAGACCCAGTACTTC. Translated: CASSFDRYQETQYF.

The rearrangement links TRBV19 to TRBJ2-1, with TRBD2 as a possible D gene (6 bases). Germline loops: CDR1 LNHDA, CDR2 SQIVND (reference sequence). V lost 3 bases, J lost 9 bases, and 15 bases lay in between. The length of the CDR3 is 14 residues. The CDR3 here is CASSIFETGGEQFF. The CDR3 DNA is TGTGCCAGTAGTATTTTTGAGACCGGGGGTGAGCAGTTCTTC.

The gene calls are TRBV3-1 (or the pseudogene TRBV3-2) and TRBJ2-1, with 12 bases lining up with TRBD2. V was clipped by 1 base and J by 9 bases; unmatched bases: 10. The germline V gene encodes CDR1 LGHDT and CDR2 YNNKEL (reference sequence). The CDR3 sequence is 17 residues long. The CDR3 spells CASSQAFTSGRIREQFF. The DNA of the CDR3 is TGTGCCAGCAGCCAAGCATTTACTAGCGGGAGGATCCGTGAGCAGTTCTTC.

This clone was detected only once. J is TRBJ2-3 and V is TRBV7-8; possibly TRBD2 for D (5 bases). V lost 3 bases to trimming and J lost 2 bases, with 9 bases between them. Per the germline V gene, CDR1 is SGHVS and CDR2 is FQNEAQ. The CDR3 has 14 residues. This CDR3 reads CASSLAGPTDTQYF. The DNA for the CDR3 is TGTGCCAGCAGCTTGGCGGGCCCCACAGATACGCAGTATTTT.

V is TRBV28 and J is TRBJ2-3; D possibly corresponds to TRBD1 (6 bases). Trimming shortened V by 6 bases and J by 6 bases, and 10 bases separated the two germline ends. Per the germline V gene, CDR1 is MDHEN and CDR2 is SYDVKM. The CDR3 length is 12 residues. CDR3 amino acids: CASRDDRDTQYF. The CDR3 region has the DNA TGTGCCAGCAGGGATGACAGGGATACGCAGTATTTT.